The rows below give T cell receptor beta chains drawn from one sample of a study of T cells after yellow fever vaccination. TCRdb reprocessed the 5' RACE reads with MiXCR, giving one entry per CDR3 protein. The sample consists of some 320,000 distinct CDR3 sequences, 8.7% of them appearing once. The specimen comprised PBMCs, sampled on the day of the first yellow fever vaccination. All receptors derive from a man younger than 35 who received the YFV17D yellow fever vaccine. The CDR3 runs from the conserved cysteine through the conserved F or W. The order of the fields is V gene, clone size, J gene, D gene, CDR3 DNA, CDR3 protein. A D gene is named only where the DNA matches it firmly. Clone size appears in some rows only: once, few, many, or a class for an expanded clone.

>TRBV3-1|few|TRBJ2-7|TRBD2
TGTGCCAGCAGCCAGAGACTAGCGGCGGACTACGAGCAGTACTTC
CASSQRLAADYEQYF
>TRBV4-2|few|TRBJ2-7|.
TGTGCCAGCAGCCAAGATCCAGCGGCCCCCTACGAGCAGTACTTC
CASSQDPAAPYEQYF
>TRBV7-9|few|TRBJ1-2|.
TGTGCCAGCAGCTTAGCACCACAGACAGGAGCGAATGGCTACACCTTC
CASSLAPQTGANGYTF
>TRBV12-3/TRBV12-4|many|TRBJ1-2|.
TGTGCCAGCAGTCCGCCGACAGTCAGCGGCTACACCTTC
CASSPPTVSGYTF
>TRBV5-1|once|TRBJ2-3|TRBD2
TGCGCCAGCAGCCGCGGGGGGGCCTCAGATACGCAGTATTTT
CASSRGGASDTQYF
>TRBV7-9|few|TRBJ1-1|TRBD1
TGTGCCAGCAGCTTGACAGGGGACGGTACTGAAGCTTTCTTT
CASSLTGDGTEAFF
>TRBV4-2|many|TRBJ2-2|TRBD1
TGTGCCAGCAGCCCCCCGGGACAGGGGACCGGGGAGCTGTTTTTT
CASSPPGQGTGELFF
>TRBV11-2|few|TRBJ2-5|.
TGTGCCAGCAGCTTACGGGCTTTCGAGTGGGACAAAGAGACCCAGTACTTC
CASSLRAFEWDKETQYF
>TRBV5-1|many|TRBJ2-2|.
TGCGCCAGCAGCACTGTCGAAGGTTACGGGGAGCTGTTTTTT
CASSTVEGYGELFF
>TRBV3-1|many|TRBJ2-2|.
TGTGCCAGCAGCCAGCGGCGGAGCACCGGGGAGCTGTTTTTT
CASSQRRSTGELFF
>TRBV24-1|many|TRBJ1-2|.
TGTGCCACCAGTGACGTCTATGGCTACACCTTC
CATSDVYGYTF
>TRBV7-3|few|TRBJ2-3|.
TGTGCCAGCAGCTTAGAGCCTGGCCTGAAAGGGGATACGCAGTATTTT
CASSLEPGLKGDTQYF
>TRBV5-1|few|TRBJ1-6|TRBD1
TGCGCCAGCAGCACGCAGGGGGCGTTTAATTCACCCCTCCACTTT
CASSTQGAFNSPLHF
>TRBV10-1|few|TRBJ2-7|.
TGCGCCAGCAGCACCGGGACGTACAAGCAGTACTTC
CASSTGTYKQYF
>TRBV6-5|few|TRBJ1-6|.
TGTGCCAGCAGTTACAGGGCTCCCTTAAATAATTCACCCCTCCACTTT
CASSYRAPLNNSPLHF
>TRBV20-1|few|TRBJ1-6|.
TGCAGTGCTAGTCGACGCCGGGATTCACCCCTCCACTTT
CSASRRRDSPLHF
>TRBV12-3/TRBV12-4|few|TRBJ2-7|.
TGTGCCAGCAGTTTAGGATCGGCCGCGCGGGGATCCTCCCGGGTCTACGAGCAGTACTTC
CASSLGSAARGSSRVYEQYF
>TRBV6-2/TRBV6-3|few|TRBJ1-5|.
TGTGCCAGCACCACTGCAAATCAGCCCCAGCATTTT
CASTTANQPQHF
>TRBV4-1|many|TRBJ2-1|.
TGCGCCAGCAGCCAAGATCCCGACTACAATGAGCAGTTCTTC
CASSQDPDYNEQFF
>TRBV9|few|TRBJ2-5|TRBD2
TGTGCCAGCAGCGTACAAGCGGGGGGTTCAGAGACCCAGTACTTC
CASSVQAGGSETQYF
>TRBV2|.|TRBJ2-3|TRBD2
TGTGCCAGCACCCGGGTAATAGCGGGGGATTCCGATACGCAGTATTTT
CASTRVIAGDSDTQYF
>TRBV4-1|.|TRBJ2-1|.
TGCGCCAGCAGCCAGAGGGGAATCTCCTACAATGAGCAGTTCTTC
CASSQRGISYNEQFF
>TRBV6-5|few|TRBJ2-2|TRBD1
TGTGCCAGCAGTTATAAGGGACAGACCGGGGAGCTGTTTTTT
CASSYKGQTGELFF
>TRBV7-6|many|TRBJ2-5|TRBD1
TGTGCCAGCAGCTCAGGGTTGACAGGGAGTAGGGAGACCCAGTACTTC
CASSSGLTGSRETQYF
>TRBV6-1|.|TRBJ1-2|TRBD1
TGTGCCAGCAGCGCTACCGGGACAGGCTATGGCTACACCTTC
CASSATGTGYGYTF
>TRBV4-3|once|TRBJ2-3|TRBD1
TGCGCCAGCAGCCAAGAGGACAGGGGGTCTGCAGATACGCGGTATTTT
CASSQEDRGSADTRYF
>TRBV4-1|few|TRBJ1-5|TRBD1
TGCGCCAGCAGACAACTATCGCCGGGACAGGGATGCAATCAGCCCCAGCATTTT
CASRQLSPGQGCNQPQHF
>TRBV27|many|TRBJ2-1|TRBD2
TGTGCCAGCACCCTCAGTAGCGGGGGGGACAATGAGCAGTTCTTC
CASTLSSGGDNEQFF
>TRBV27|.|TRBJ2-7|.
TGTGCCAGCAGTTTGTTGTCTGATTGGGGAGATAGAGCTAACGAGCAGTACTTC
CASSLLSDWGDRANEQYF
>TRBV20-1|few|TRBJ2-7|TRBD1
TGCAGTGCCAGGACAGGGCGAACCTACGAGCAGTACTTC
CSARTGRTYEQYF
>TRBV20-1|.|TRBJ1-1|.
TGCAGTGCTAGCTCACATACCCTCCGGGACGACACTGAAGCTTTCTTT
CSASSHTLRDDTEAFF
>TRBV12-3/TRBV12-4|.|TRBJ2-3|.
TGTGCCAGCAGTTGGGCCCGCGCAGATACGCAGTATTTT
CASSWARADTQYF
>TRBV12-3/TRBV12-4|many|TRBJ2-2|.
TGTGCCAGCACCCCCCTAGCTGCCGGGGAGCTGTTTTTT
CASTPLAAGELFF
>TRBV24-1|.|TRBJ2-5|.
TGTGCCTTCAGCCACCTCCCACAGGGAATGGGATACCAAGAGACCCAGTACTTC
CAFSHLPQGMGYQETQYF
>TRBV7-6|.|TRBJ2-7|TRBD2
TGTGCCAGCAGCTTTGGCCCTAGCGGGGGAGCCTACGAGCAGTACTTC
CASSFGPSGGAYEQYF
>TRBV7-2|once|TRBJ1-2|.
TGTGCCAGCAGCCCGCTTCGTAACTATGGCTACACCTTC
CASSPLRNYGYTF
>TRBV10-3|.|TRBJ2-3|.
TGTGCCATCAGTGAGCAGGATAGCGGTGATACGCAGTATTTT
CAISEQDSGDTQYF
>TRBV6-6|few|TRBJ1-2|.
TGTGCCAGCAGGAGAGAGGCAGGGTATGGCTACACCTTC
CASRREAGYGYTF
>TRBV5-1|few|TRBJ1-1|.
TGCGCCAGCAGCTTATCTCCGTTGGGGAACACTGAAGCTTTCTTT
CASSLSPLGNTEAFF
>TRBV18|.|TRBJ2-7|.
TGTGCCAGCTCACCGTCCGGGACCCCCTACGAGCAGTACTTC
CASSPSGTPYEQYF
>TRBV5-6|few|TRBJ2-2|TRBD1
TGTGCCAGCAACAGCCAACAGGGGTTTGCTCGGGCCGGGGAGCTGTTTTTT
CASNSQQGFARAGELFF
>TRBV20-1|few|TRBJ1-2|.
TGCAGTGCTAAAAGGCAGGGGTTGGTCTATGGCTACACCTTC
CSAKRQGLVYGYTF
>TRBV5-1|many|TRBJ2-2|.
TGCGCCAGCACCCTCGACAGGCGTGCGCACACCGGGGAGCTGTTTTTT
CASTLDRRAHTGELFF
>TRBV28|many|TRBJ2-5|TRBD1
TGTGCCAGCAGTGACTCCGGGACAGGGGGCCAAGAGACCCAGTACTTC
CASSDSGTGGQETQYF
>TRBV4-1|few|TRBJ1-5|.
TGCGCCAGCAGCCATACCACAGGGTTGAGCAATCAGCCCCAGCATTTT
CASSHTTGLSNQPQHF
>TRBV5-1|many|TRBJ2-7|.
TGCGCCAGCAGCTCGGAATCCCTCTACGAGCAGTACTTC
CASSSESLYEQYF
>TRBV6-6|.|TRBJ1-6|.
TGTGCCAGCAGACTCGACAGAAATTCACCCCTCCACTTT
CASRLDRNSPLHF
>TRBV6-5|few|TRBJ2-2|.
TGTGCCAGCAGTTACTCTTACCCCACCGGGGAGCTGTTTTTT
CASSYSYPTGELFF
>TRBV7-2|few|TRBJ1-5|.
TGTGCCAGCAGCTTCCCCGGACTTAATCAGCCCCAGCATTTT
CASSFPGLNQPQHF
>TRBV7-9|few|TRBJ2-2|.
TGTGCCAGCTCAATTTGGGACACCGACACCGGGGAGCTGTTTTTT
CASSIWDTDTGELFF
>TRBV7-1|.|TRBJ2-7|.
TGTGCCAGCAGCTCCTGGACCCCCTACGAGCAGTACTTC
CASSSWTPYEQYF
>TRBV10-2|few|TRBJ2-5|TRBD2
TGCGCCAGCAGTGAGTCGTTGCTAGCGGGGGCCCAAGAGACCCAGTACTTC
CASSESLLAGAQETQYF
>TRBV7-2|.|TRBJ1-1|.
TGTGCCAGCAGCTTAGCCGGGGGGTTCACTTTCTTT
CASSLAGGFTFF
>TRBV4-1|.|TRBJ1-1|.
TGCGCCAGCAGCCAAGATGGGGTCATGAACACTGAAGCTTTCTTT
CASSQDGVMNTEAFF
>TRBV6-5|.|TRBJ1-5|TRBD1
TGTGCCAGCAGTTACACCGGACAGGAATATCAGCCCCAGCATTTT
CASSYTGQEYQPQHF